This TCR beta chain was captured in a study of blood T cells in healthy people across ages. Through a sample-barcoded 5' primer and a J-beta primer mix, a second PCR was run for roughly 6 to 11 cycles. A template-switch adaptor with 12 random nucleotides tagged each cDNA molecule. From the 5' RACE reads, TCRdb called clonotypes with MiXCR, one entry per CDR3 protein. The sample records 600,000 to 650,000 distinct CDR3 sequences, approximately 59% being singletons. Germline loops: CDR1 DFQATT, CDR2 SNEGSKA (reference sequence). Trimming at V came to 5 bases and at J to 6 bases, leaving 3 bases not matched to a gene. This CDR3 has 12 residues.

Sequencing was carried out using blood. This chain links TRBV20-1 with TRBJ2-1; 8 nucleotides agree with TRBD2. The clonotype originates from a man in his 60s in good health. This CDR3 reads CSAWGLGNEQFF. As DNA, the CDR3 is TGCAGTGCTTGGGGACTAGGCAATGAGCAGTTCTTC.